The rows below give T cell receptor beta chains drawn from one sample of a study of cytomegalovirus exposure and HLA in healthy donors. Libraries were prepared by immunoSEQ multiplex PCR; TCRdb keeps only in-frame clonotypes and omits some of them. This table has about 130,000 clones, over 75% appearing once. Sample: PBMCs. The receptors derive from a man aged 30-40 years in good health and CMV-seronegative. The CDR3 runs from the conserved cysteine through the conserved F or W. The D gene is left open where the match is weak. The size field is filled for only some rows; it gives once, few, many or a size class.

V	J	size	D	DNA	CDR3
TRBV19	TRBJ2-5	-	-	TGTGCCAGTCGTCGGCAGGGCGAAGAGACCCAGTACTTC	CASRRQGEETQYF
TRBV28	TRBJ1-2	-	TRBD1	TGTGCCAGCAGATGGACAGGGGCACCTAACTATGGCTACACCTTC	CASRWTGAPNYGYTF
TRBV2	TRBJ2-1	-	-	TGTGCCAGTTTTTACTACAATGAGCAGTTCTTC	CASFYYNEQFF
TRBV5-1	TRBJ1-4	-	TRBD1	TGCGCCAGCCAGAAAACAGGGGCTCTGAATGAAAAACTGTTTTTT	CASQKTGALNEKLFF
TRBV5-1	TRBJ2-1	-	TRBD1	TGCGCCAGCAGCTTGGGGATTCCGGCAGGGGGCAATGAGCAGTTCTTC	CASSLGIPAGGNEQFF
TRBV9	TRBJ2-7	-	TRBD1	TGTGCCAGCAGCCCACGGACAGGTAGTGTTCCCGAGCAGTACTTC	CASSPRTGSVPEQYF
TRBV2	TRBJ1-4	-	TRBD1	TGTGCCAGCACAGGGGGTAATGAAAAACTGTTTTTT	CASTGGNEKLFF
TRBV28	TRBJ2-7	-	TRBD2	TGTGCCAGCAGTTCCTTCCAGGCGGGAGCTTCCGAGCAGTACTTC	CASSSFQAGASEQYF
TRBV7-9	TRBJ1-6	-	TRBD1	TGTGCCAGCAGCTCCCGGGACAGGGGTTTATCACCCCTCCACTTT	CASSSRDRGLSPLHF
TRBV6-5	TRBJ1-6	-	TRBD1	TGTGCCAGCAGTTGGGACAGGCCTAATTCACCCCTCCACTTT	CASSWDRPNSPLHF
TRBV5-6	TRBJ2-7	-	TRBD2	TGTGCCAGCCGGAGGACTAGCGTAACCTACGAGCAGTACTTC	CASRRTSVTYEQYF
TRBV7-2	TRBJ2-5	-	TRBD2	TGTGCCAGCAGCTTACTAGCGGGAGAGTCAGAGACCCAGTACTTC	CASSLLAGESETQYF
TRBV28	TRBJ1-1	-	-	TGTGCCAGCAGGGAGCCGAACACTGAAGCTTTCTTT	CASREPNTEAFF
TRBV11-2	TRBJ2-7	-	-	TGTGCCAGCAGCTTGTACAGTAGCTCCTACGAGCAGTACTTC	CASSLYSSSYEQYF
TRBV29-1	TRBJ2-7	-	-	TGCAGCGTTGAGGTAGGGGACTACGAGCAGTACTTC	CSVEVGDYEQYF
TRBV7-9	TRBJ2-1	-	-	TGTGCCAGCAGCCCTGTGCCGGGTTTCAATGAGCAGTTCTTC	CASSPVPGFNEQFF
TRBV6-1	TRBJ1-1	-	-	TGTGCCAGCAAGGACTCCCCGGGCACTGAAGCTTTCTTT	CASKDSPGTEAFF
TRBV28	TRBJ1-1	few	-	TGTGCCAGCAGTTTCCTCGGCGCGGTAGCTTTCTTT	CASSFLGAVAFF
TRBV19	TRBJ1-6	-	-	TGTGCCAGTAGTCTGTCAGGGATTGGGTCACCCCTCCACTTT	CASSLSGIGSPLHF
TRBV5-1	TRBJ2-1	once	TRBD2	TGCGCCAGCAGCGTTTCTAGCGGGAGGCACTATGAGCAGTTCTTC	CASSVSSGRHYEQFF
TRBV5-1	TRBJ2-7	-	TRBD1	TGCGCCAGCAGCGGGTCCGGGACAGGGGTGAGGGAGCAGTACTTC	CASSGSGTGVREQYF
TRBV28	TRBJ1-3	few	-	TGTGCCAGCAGTTTAGGGTCGTGGGCAGCTGGAAACACCATATATTTT	CASSLGSWAAGNTIYF
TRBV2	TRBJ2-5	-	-	TGTGCCAGCAGTGCGCCCCGGCAGGGTCTGGAGGGAGAGACCCAGTACTTC	CASSAPRQGLEGETQYF
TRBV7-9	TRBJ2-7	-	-	TGTGCCAGCAGCTTAGCTCGGGGGAGCGGGTCCTACGAGCAGTACTTC	CASSLARGSGSYEQYF